The next 26 T cell receptor beta chains were all read from a single sample in a study of blood T cell repertoires in COVID-19. The data were produced by immunoSEQ multiplex PCR, yet TCRdb's version contains in-frame clones alone and is incomplete. The sample consists of about 190,000 clones, 84% of them appearing once. The sample taken for sequencing was peripheral blood. The receptor source for this set is a woman between 65 and 79 years old with active or convalescent COVID-19.

The chain combines TRBV3-1 (or the pseudogene TRBV3-2) with TRBJ2-2, with 10 bases aligning to TRBD2. Germline V lookup: CDR1 LGHDT, CDR2 YNNKEL (reference sequence). V lost 0 bases and J lost 3; bases outside the gene matches: 10. There are 19 residues in the CDR3. The DNA for the CDR3 is TGTGCCAGCAGCCAAGACGGACTAGCGGCCTTGTATGACACCGGGGAGCTGTTTTTT. Translating gives CASSQDGLAALYDTGELFF.

This sequence joins TRBV13 and TRBJ2-5, with 7 bases fitting TRBD2. Trimming removed 5 bases from V and 7 bases from J; junction bases left unmatched: 22. The CDR3 sequence is 18 residues long. Germline lookup yields CDR1 PRHDT and CDR2 FYEKMQ (reference sequence). CDR3 nucleotides: TGTGCCAGCAGCCACAAGCTGACCCGACTAGCCGGAAGGGGGACCCAGTACTTC. Translating it yields CASSHKLTRLAGRGTQYF.

This chain links TRBV5-4 with TRBJ2-7, with a weak D call TRBD1 (6 bases). The CDR3 has 14 residues. V was trimmed by 0 bases and J by 2 bases, leaving 9 bases between them. Germline-derived CDR1 and CDR2 are SGHNT and YYREEE (reference sequence). In DNA, the CDR3 is TGTGCCAGCAGCTTGGGGGGGCGGGCCTACGAGCAGTACTTC. It encodes CASSLGGRAYEQYF.

The chain carries TRBV28 and TRBJ1-4; D may be TRBD1 (5 bases). Trimming pared 5 bases from V and 6 bases from J, leaving 13 bases between. Germline CDR1 is MDHEN and CDR2 is SYDVKM. The CDR3 totals 14 residues. For the CDR3, the DNA is TGTGCCAGCAGTCTGGGGGGGACCTATGAAAAACTGTTTTTT. Translated: CASSLGGTYEKLFF.

The genes are TRBV28 and TRBJ2-7; D perhaps matches TRBD1 (5 bases). The CDR3 has 12 amino acids. Germline CDR1 is MDHEN and CDR2 is SYDVKM. Trimming shortened V by 5 bases and J by 12 bases, and 17 bases separated the two germline ends. The CDR3 loop reads CASSLRQGWWYF. CDR3 DNA sequence: TGTGCCAGCAGTCTTAGGCAGGGTTGGTGGTACTTC.

V and J are TRBV18 and TRBJ1-4; D ambiguous. This CDR3 is 15 amino acids long. Germline loops: CDR1 KGHSH, CDR2 LQKENI. The V end was cut by 0 bases, the J end by 11 bases, with 16 bases between. The CDR3 region is CASSPPFVPNRKLFF. CDR3 nucleotides: TGTGCCAGCTCACCACCGTTCGTCCCCAATCGGAAACTGTTTTTT.

Here the CDR3 DNA reads TGTGCCAGTAGTATCCCCGAGCGGGGTGGGGAGACCCAGTACTTC. It is translated as CASSIPERGGETQYF. The chain couples TRBV19 to TRBJ2-5, with 7 bases that match TRBD2. The CDR3 totals 15 residues. Germline trimming cut 3 bases from V and 5 bases from J; bases unmatched to any gene: 9. The germline V gene has CDR1 LNHDA and CDR2 SQIVND (reference sequence).

CDR3 residues: CASSLQGDTEAFF. DNA of the CDR3: TGTGCCAGCAGCTTACAGGGGGACACTGAAGCTTTCTTT. The chain joins TRBV7-3 to TRBJ1-1; 7 positions agree with TRBD1. Germline CDR1 SGHTA, CDR2 FQGTGA. V gave up 2 bases and J gave up 3 bases; unmatched junction bases: 0. The CDR3 spans 13 residues.

This clone is a singleton in its sample. The V call is TRBV11-2, the J call TRBJ2-2; tentatively, D is TRBD2 (5 bases). CDR3 length equals 15 residues. Germline V gene lookup returns CDR1 SGHAT and CDR2 FQNNGV. Trimming removed 1 base at V and 4 bases at J, with 10 bases between. The CDR3 reads CASSLVPGSTGELFF. The CDR3 bases are TGTGCCAGCAGCTTAGTTCCGGGGTCCACCGGGGAGCTGTTTTTT.

The rearrangement joins TRBV5-5 to TRBJ2-5; the match to TRBD1 covers 12 bases. CDR1 is SGHKS, CDR2 YYEKEE, per germline (reference sequence). Trimming removed 4 bases from V and 5 bases from J; junction bases left unmatched: 3. This CDR3 has 14 residues. CDR3: CASSRDRGRETQYF. CDR3 DNA: TGTGCCAGCAGCCGGGACAGGGGGCGGGAGACCCAGTACTTC.

This chain connects TRBV19 to TRBJ1-5, with D maybe TRBD1 (6 bases). This CDR3 spans 19 amino acids. Trimming removed 1 base from V and 2 bases from J, with 21 bases in between. The germline CDR1 and CDR2 sequences are LNHDA and SQIVND (reference sequence). The CDR3 reads CASSIGLGSGTSGNQPQHF. The CDR3 DNA reads as TGTGCCAGTAGTATAGGCCTTGGATCCGGGACATCCGGCAATCAGCCCCAGCATTTT.

The V call is TRBV28, the J call TRBJ1-4; 8 positions match TRBD1. The CDR3 is 14 residues long. From germline, CDR1 is MDHEN and CDR2 SYDVKM. J gave up 11 bases and V 6 bases, and 11 bases lay outside the gene matches. The CDR3 is CASRRQGNVRKLFF. In DNA form, the CDR3 reads TGTGCCAGCAGAAGACAGGGGAACGTTCGGAAACTGTTTTTT.

This chain links TRBV28 with TRBJ2-7; 7 positions match TRBD1. Germline CDR1 and CDR2: MDHEN and SYDVKM. The CDR3 is 15 amino acids. V lost 7 bases to trimming and J lost 2 bases; unmatched junction nucleotides: 11. The CDR3, as DNA: TGTGCCAGCACCTCAAGACAGGGACGAACCTACGAGCAGTACTTC. Amino acids: CASTSRQGRTYEQYF.

The rearrangement uses TRBV18 and TRBJ1-2, with 10 bases identical to TRBD1. CDR1 KGHSH and CDR2 LQKENI come from the germline V gene. The CDR3 has 15 residues. Trimming removed 5 bases from V and 2 bases from J; junction bases left unmatched: 5. The CDR3 loop is CASSTGTGVNYGYTF. CDR3 sequence (DNA): TGTGCCAGCTCAACAGGGACAGGGGTGAACTATGGCTACACCTTC.

This chain uses TRBV15 with TRBJ2-7; TRBD2 matches 8 bases. Germline values: CDR1 LNHNV, CDR2 YYDKDF (reference sequence). Trimming took 0 bases from V and 2 from J; bases not matched to a gene: 6. This CDR3 comprises 16 residues. The CDR3: CATSRDQTSVPYEQYF. CDR3 in DNA: TGTGCCACCAGCAGAGATCAGACTAGCGTCCCCTACGAGCAGTACTTC.

The gene calls are TRBV27 and TRBJ2-7, with D tentatively TRBD2 (5 bases). V was clipped by 3 bases and J by 0 bases, with 12 bases between them. CDR3 length equals 15 residues. Germline V gene lookup returns CDR1 MNHEY and CDR2 SMNVEV (reference sequence). This CDR3 is CASSFGLVGSYEQYF. CDR3 DNA sequence: TGTGCCAGCAGTTTTGGACTCGTAGGCTCCTACGAGCAGTACTTC.

Written as DNA, the CDR3 is TGTGCCAGCAGCGTAGATGAACAGGGGGTTTTCTACGAGCAGTACTTC. It encodes CASSVDEQGVFYEQYF. The genes are TRBV9 and TRBJ2-7; 8 bases fit TRBD1. CDR3 length equals 16 residues. The germline gives CDR1 SGDLS, CDR2 YYNGEE. V gave up 0 bases and J gave up 3 bases; unmatched junction bases: 8.

The chain carries TRBV24-1 and TRBJ2-6, with a possible D match to TRBD1 (6 bases). The CDR3 is made up of 16 amino acids. Germline assignment: CDR1 KGHDR and CDR2 SFDVKD. V shed 4 bases and J shed 0 bases, with 9 bases lying between them. CDR3 protein: CATSEYRVSGANVLTF. The CDR3 DNA reads as TGTGCCACCAGTGAGTACAGGGTCTCTGGGGCCAACGTCCTGACTTTC.

The rearrangement links TRBV12-3 or TRBV12-4 to TRBJ1-1; no reliable D call. The CDR3 consists of 13 residues. Trimming pared 6 bases from V and 4 bases from J, leaving 12 bases between. This chain's CDR3 is CASRGRTSTEAFF. CDR3 nucleotide sequence: TGTGCCAGCAGGGGAAGGACTAGCACTGAAGCTTTCTTT.

The chain couples TRBV5-1 to TRBJ2-1; 9 bases line up with TRBD1. The CDR3 has 15 residues. Trimming cost V 3 bases and J 7 bases; bases outside gene matches: 8. Per the germline V gene, CDR1 is SGHRS and CDR2 is YFSETQ. The CDR3: CASSSKDRGLNEQFF. The DNA of the CDR3 is TGCGCCAGCAGCTCGAAGGACAGGGGATTAAATGAGCAGTTCTTC.

The chain joins TRBV15 to TRBJ1-5; D is uncertain. Germline V lookup: CDR1 LNHNV, CDR2 YYDKDF (reference sequence). The CDR3 loop spans 16 amino acids. V was trimmed by 2 bases and J by 9 bases, leaving 20 bases between them. CDR3 protein: CATSRSAPVISRPQHF. Here the CDR3 DNA reads TGTGCCACCAGCAGATCCGCCCCGGTGATTTCACGGCCCCAGCATTTT.

This clone has just one count. The genes are TRBV19 and TRBJ2-7, with TRBD2 identical over 13 bases. The V gene end was trimmed by 6 bases and the J gene end by 4 bases; junction bases not matched to a gene: 6. The CDR3 has 15 amino acids. Germline loops: CDR1 LNHDA, CDR2 SQIVND (reference sequence). The chain's CDR3 is CASRDGTSGTYEQYF. The CDR3 coding sequence is TGTGCCAGTAGAGACGGGACTAGCGGGACGTACGAGCAGTACTTC.

The chain recombines TRBV2 with TRBJ1-5; TRBD1 might be the D (5 bases). V lost 5 bases and J lost 2, with 13 bases in between. This CDR3 spans 15 amino acids. CDR1 and CDR2 (germline): SNHLY, FYNNEI. CDR3 bases: TGTGCCAGCAGTCGTGGGACTGGTGGCAATCAGCCCCAGCATTTT. It specifies CASSRGTGGNQPQHF.

V is TRBV6-4 and J is TRBJ2-7, with TRBD1 identical over 10 bases. Germline assignment: CDR1 MRHNA and CDR2 SNTAGT. Trimming cost V 4 bases and J 3 bases; bases outside gene matches: 18. The CDR3 loop spans 19 amino acids. The CDR3 nucleotides are TGTGCCAGCAGTGGGGGGACAGGGGACTCCTTTCGAGTGGGCTACGAGCAGTACTTC. As protein: CASSGGTGDSFRVGYEQYF.

The chain links TRBV7-9 to TRBJ2-4; D may be TRBD2 (6 bases). The CDR3 extends over 15 amino acids. Per the germline V gene, CDR1 is SEHNR and CDR2 is FQNEAQ (reference sequence). Trimming pared 1 base from V and 8 bases from J, leaving 15 bases between. The CDR3 DNA reads TGTGCCAGCAGCTTAGTCGGGGGAGTCGGAGACATTCAGTACTTC. This encodes CASSLVGGVGDIQYF. The whole variable domain, remainder taken from reference TRBV7-9 and TRBJ2-4, is DTGVSQNPRHKITKRGQNVTFRCDPISEHNRLYWYRQTLGQGPEFLTYFQNEAQLEKSRLLSDRFSAERPKGSFSTLEIQRTEQGDSAMYLCASSLVGGVGDIQYFGAGTRLSVL.

This clone was seen a handful of times. The CDR3 loop is CASSGFETGKAQHF. The CDR3 nucleotides are TGTGCCAGTAGTGGGTTCGAGACAGGGAAAGCCCAGCATTTT. The chain carries TRBV19 and TRBJ1-5; 7 bases agree with TRBD1. The germline V gene has CDR1 LNHDA and CDR2 SQIVND (reference sequence). V was pared by 5 bases and J by 11 bases, with 12 bases of the junction left unmatched. The CDR3 runs to 14 residues.